Shown below are 20 T cell receptor beta chains from a single sample sequenced in a study of early T cells in non-severe SARS-CoV-2 infection. In TCRdb, the 5' RACE reads were re-called with MiXCR into one record per CDR3 protein. The data contain tens of thousands of distinct CDR3 sequences, 8% to 9% of them singletons. Sequences were obtained from whole blood. The receptors shown here come from an adult who was a healthcare worker with PCR-confirmed SARS-CoV-2 infection or an uninfected control (not recorded which).

This clonotype was counted at least ten times. This chain uses TRBV9 with TRBJ2-7; D unclear. This CDR3 is 16 amino acids long. Germline V gene data show CDR1 as SGDLS and CDR2 as YYNGEE. The V and J ends lost 7 bases and 3 bases respectively, with 23 bases between them. The CDR3 here is CASAPDPVQRDYEQYF. In DNA, the CDR3 is TGTGCCAGCGCGCCTGACCCTGTCCAGAGAGACTACGAGCAGTACTTC.

J is TRBJ1-6 and V is TRBV25-1; 7 bases are shared with TRBD1. Germline loops: CDR1 MGHDK, CDR2 SYGVNS. V gave up 4 bases and J gave up 1 base; unmatched junction bases: 1. CDR3 length equals 15 residues. The CDR3 nucleotides read TGTGCCAGCAGTGGGGGACAGTCCTATAATTCACCCCTCCACTTT. It yields the protein CASSGGQSYNSPLHF. The full variable domain, in which reference TRBV25-1 and TRBJ1-6 provide the parts outside the CDR3, is EADIYQTPRYLVIGTGKKITLECSQTMGHDKMYWYQQDPGMELHLIHYSYGVNSTEKGDLSSESTVSRIRTEHFPLTLESARPSHTSQYLCASSGGQSYNSPLHFGNGTRLTVT.

J is TRBJ2-2 and V is TRBV13, with TRBD1 matching 9 bases. Germline CDR1 reads PRHDT; CDR2 reads FYEKMQ (reference sequence). The length of the CDR3 is 19 residues. The junction had 16 bases not matched to a gene; V was cut back by 7 bases and J by 1 base. The CDR3 region has the DNA TGTGCCAGCACCCCCCCAACACAGGGGGCCCAGAGGAACACCGGGGAGCTGTTTTTT. It encodes CASTPPTQGAQRNTGELFF.

This clonotype was seen many times. The chain recombines TRBV29-1 with TRBJ2-1, with 8 bases matching TRBD2. CDR3 length equals 14 residues. Germline V gene lookup returns CDR1 SQVTM and CDR2 ANQGSEA. V shed 5 bases and J 9 bases; nucleotides not matched to a gene: 12. As DNA, the CDR3 is TGCAGCGTTTGGGATAGCGGGGTCGTCGGTGAGCAGTTCTTC. Translated: CSVWDSGVVGEQFF.

The chain carries TRBV3-1 and TRBJ1-6; D is ambiguous. CDR1 and CDR2 from the germline V gene are LGHDT and YNNKEL (reference sequence). The CDR3 sequence is 15 residues long. V was cut by 0 bases and J by 7 bases, with 10 bases left in between. The CDR3 nucleotides are TGTGCCAGCAGCCAAGATGAGGCGGAGAATTCACCCCTCCACTTT. This gives the protein CASSQDEAENSPLHF.

This clonotype turned up a few times. V and J are TRBV20-1 and TRBJ2-3; D unresolved. The CDR3 consists of 14 residues. Germline-derived CDR1 and CDR2 are DFQATT and SNEGSKA (reference sequence). Trimming removed 6 bases from V and 1 base from J, with 14 bases in between. CDR3 region: CSAGDILGTDTQYF. CDR3 nucleotides: TGCAGTGCCGGCGACATTCTCGGCACAGATACGCAGTATTTT.

This clonotype has a handful of counts. This sequence joins TRBV12-3 or TRBV12-4 and TRBJ2-1; D is undetermined. The V gene lost 7 bases and the J gene lost 8 bases, with 15 bases spanning the gap. The CDR3 spans 13 residues. CDR3 DNA: TGTGCCAGCACCCGGACGGATAGAGATGAGCAGTTCTTC. It is translated as CASTRTDRDEQFF.

The sample holds many counts of this clonotype. The rearrangement uses TRBV6-1 and TRBJ2-1, with 7 nucleotides matching TRBD2. Germline V lookup: CDR1 MNHNS, CDR2 SASEGT. Trimming removed 8 bases from V and 7 bases from J; junction bases left unmatched: 8. This CDR3 has 13 amino acids. CDR3 residues: CASGLAAENEQFF. The DNA for the CDR3 is TGTGCCAGCGGCCTAGCGGCGGAGAATGAGCAGTTCTTC.

This clonotype was seen at least ten times. The J gene is TRBJ1-2, the V gene TRBV19; D unresolved. Germline V CDR1 and CDR2: LNHDA, SQIVND (reference sequence). The CDR3 is 12 amino acids. V lost 5 bases and J 5 bases, leaving 9 bases between the germline ends. The DNA of the CDR3 is TGTGCCAGTAGTCGCCAGGATTATGGCTACACCTTC. This encodes CASSRQDYGYTF.

This clonotype was seen more than once but under ten times. V usage is TRBV29-1 and J usage is TRBJ2-2; the D gene is possibly TRBD1 (5 bases). Trimming stripped 8 bases from V and 3 bases from J, with 16 bases between. This CDR3 contains 14 residues. Per germline, CDR1 SQVTM and CDR2 ANQGSEA. The CDR3: CSQPIDSDTGELFF. For the CDR3, the DNA is TGCAGCCAACCTATCGACAGTGACACCGGGGAGCTGTTTTTT.

In its sample, this clonotype was seen many times. The V and J genes are TRBV28 and TRBJ2-7; no firm D call. Germline V gives CDR1 MDHEN, CDR2 SYDVKM. This CDR3 is 12 amino acids long. The V gene lost 5 bases and the J gene lost 0 bases, with 5 bases spanning the gap. CDR3 residues: CASSSVSYEQYF. CDR3 in DNA: TGTGCCAGCAGTAGCGTCTCCTACGAGCAGTACTTC. Based on the CDR3 plus reference TRBV28 and TRBJ2-7, the full variable domain is DVKVTQSSRYLVKRTGEKVFLECVQDMDHENMFWYRQDPGLGLRLIYFSYDVKMKEKGDIPEGYSVSREKKERFSLILESASTNQTSMYLCASSSVSYEQYFGPGTRLTVT.

This clonotype appeared a few times. The rearrangement uses TRBV3-1 and TRBJ2-7, with 14 bases lining up with TRBD2. Trimming cost V 1 base and J 5 bases; bases outside gene matches: 4. In germline, CDR1 is LGHDT, CDR2 YNNKEL (reference sequence). The CDR3 has 16 amino acids. CDR3 in DNA: TGTGCCAGCAGCCAAGCCCGGACTAGCGGGAGGAACGAGCAGTACTTC. Encoded protein: CASSQARTSGRNEQYF.

This clonotype was counted a few times. V usage is TRBV5-1 and J usage is TRBJ2-7; D remains unclear. From germline, CDR1 is SGHRS and CDR2 YFSETQ. CDR3 size: 15 residues. V lost 4 bases to trimming and J lost 0 bases, with 14 bases between them. This CDR3 reads CASSPVDRSSYEQYF. The CDR3 DNA is TGCGCCAGCAGCCCAGTGGACCGGAGCTCCTACGAGCAGTACTTC.

This clonotype has only a few counts. The rearrangement joins TRBV12-3 or TRBV12-4 to TRBJ1-1; tentatively, D is TRBD1 (5 bases). V lost 5 bases to trimming and J lost 1 base, with 11 bases between them. The CDR3 is 14 residues long. The CDR3 DNA reads as TGTGCCAGCAGTCTACGGACACCGAACACTGAAGCTTTCTTT. Its protein product is CASSLRTPNTEAFF.

This clonotype was counted only a few times. The CDR3 DNA reads TGTGCCAGCAGCTCGCCACAACGAGGGGACAGGGTCGAGCAGTACTTC. It codes for CASSSPQRGDRVEQYF. V usage is TRBV7-2 and J usage is TRBJ2-7, with 9 bases matching TRBD1. The CDR3 is 16 amino acids. The germline V gene encodes CDR1 SGHTA and CDR2 FQGNSA. With 4 bases clipped from V and 6 bases from J, the junction kept 13 bases outside the gene matches.

As concerns this clonotype: At one end, the junction sequence differs from germline, possibly due to a read error. This chain joins TRBV19 and TRBJ1-4; D not resolved. The CDR3 totals 13 residues. Germline V gene lookup returns CDR1 LNHDA and CDR2 SQIVND (reference sequence). The DNA of the CDR3 is TGTACCAGTTCCCTTCGGGTGGGTGAAAAACTGTTTTTT. Protein product: CTSSLRVGEKLFF.

This clonotype turned up a few times. This chain links TRBV28 with TRBJ2-7; 8 bases fit TRBD1. This CDR3 has 13 residues. Germline CDR1 reads MDHEN; CDR2 reads SYDVKM. V gave up 10 bases and J gave up 2 bases; unmatched junction bases: 7. The CDR3 DNA reads TGTGCCACGAGACAGGGGTCAACCTACGAGCAGTACTTC. Translation: CATRQGSTYEQYF.

V is TRBV6-6 and J is TRBJ1-5; D gene uncertain. CDR1 is MNHNY and CDR2 is SVGAGI in the germline V gene (reference sequence). V lost 7 bases to trimming and J lost 1 base, with 8 bases between them. This CDR3 is 13 amino acids long. DNA for the CDR3: TGTGCCAGCACCAAAGGGAGCAATCAGCCCCAGCATTTT. Translated, it gives CASTKGSNQPQHF.

Many counts were recorded for this clonotype. The J gene is TRBJ2-7, the V gene TRBV6-5; 9 bases are shared with TRBD1. Looked up from germline, CDR1 is MNHEY and CDR2 is SVGAGI. With 6 bases clipped from V and 4 bases from J, the junction kept 7 bases outside the gene matches. This CDR3 has 14 amino acids. CDR3 in amino acids: CASSSGTGSYEQYF. DNA for the CDR3: TGTGCCAGCAGCTCCGGGACAGGGTCATACGAGCAGTACTTC.

The rearrangement links TRBV6-1 to TRBJ1-5, with TRBD1 matching over 10 bases. The CDR3 is 13 residues long. With V trimmed by 6 bases and J by 7 bases, 3 bases remained unmatched. CDR1 is MNHNS and CDR2 is SASEGT in the germline V gene. CDR3 nucleotide sequence: TGTGCCAGCAGGACAGGGGGCGGACAGCCCCAGCATTTT. As protein: CASRTGGGQPQHF.